The clone carrying this T cell receptor beta chain was seen a handful of times. The antigen remains unidentified. TCRdb fed the 5' RACE reads into MiXCR, producing one record per CDR3 protein. This sample has hundreds of thousands of distinct CDR3 sequences, with 15% to 20% found just once. These data belong to a study of identical twins. Notes on the study in general: Models underestimated how often monozygotic twins shared out-of-frame TCR alpha.

The CDR3 runs to 14 residues. With 1 base removed from V and 4 bases from J, the gap between germline ends came to 8 bases. CDR1 and CDR2 (germline): SGHVS, FQNEAQ. Another study also made use of these data, one on T cells expressing NK-cell markers. As reported in that work: An anti-gamma-delta TCR antibody restricted sorting to alpha-beta TCR T cells in several experiments.

The sample was PBMCs. The chain links TRBV7-8 to TRBJ1-5; D uncertain. The sequence came from a woman between 18 and 30 years old in good health. This CDR3 is CASSLVRVNQPQHF. In nucleotides, the CDR3 is TGTGCCAGCAGCTTAGTACGGGTGAATCAGCCCCAGCATTTT.